These 24 T cell receptor beta chains were sequenced from one sample in a study of blood T cell repertoires in COVID-19. Clones were sequenced by immunoSEQ multiplex PCR, and TCRdb holds only the in-frame ones, with some missing. The table shows roughly 360,000 clones, with roughly 88% occurring only once. The sequenced material came from PBMCs or T cells enriched from blood (not recorded which). These receptors all come from a woman aged 25 to 45 with acute COVID-19.

The chain recombines TRBV4-1 with TRBJ1-1, with TRBD1 matching over 8 bases. The CDR3 contains 16 residues. Trimming at V came to 4 bases and at J to 5 bases, leaving 12 bases not matched to a gene. CDR1 is MGHRA, CDR2 YSYEKL, per germline. The CDR3 nucleotides are TGCGCCAGCAGCCCCCGGGGCCAGGGGGCTACAACTGAAGCTTTCTTT. Translation gives CASSPRGQGATTEAFF.

J is TRBJ1-1 and V is TRBV19; the match to TRBD1 covers 8 bases. CDR3 length: 15 amino acids. V shed 4 bases, J shed 1 base, and the junction held 5 bases outside the gene matches. Germline CDR1 reads LNHDA; CDR2 reads SQIVND (reference sequence). DNA for the CDR3: TGTGCCAGTAGTAGAACCGGGACAGGGAACACTGAAGCTTTCTTT. Its protein product is CASSRTGTGNTEAFF.

The table lists this clone with a few counts. This chain joins TRBV5-1 and TRBJ2-7; TRBD1 agrees at 9 bases. The germline gives CDR1 SGHRS, CDR2 YFSETQ. V lost 0 bases to trimming and J lost 3 bases; unmatched junction nucleotides: 7. This CDR3 contains 16 residues. DNA of the CDR3: TGCGCCAGCAGCTTGGATTGGCGGGACAGGGTCTACGAGCAGTACTTC. This codes for CASSLDWRDRVYEQYF.

The chain uses TRBV9 and TRBJ1-2; 7 nucleotides match TRBD1. Germline CDR1 reads SGDLS; CDR2 reads YYNGEE. The V segment lost 3 bases and the J segment 10 bases; nucleotides outside the gene matches: 15. This CDR3 has 15 amino acids. The DNA for the CDR3 is TGTGCCAGCAGCGGGGGGGACAGTCCGGGTTCGTACTACACCTTC. This encodes CASSGGDSPGSYYTF.

This chain uses TRBV5-8 with TRBJ2-1; tentative D call: TRBD1 (6 bases). Germline V gene sequence: CDR1 SGHTS, CDR2 YDEGEE. The CDR3 is 13 residues long. V was cut by 10 bases and J by 4 bases, with 15 bases left in between. The CDR3 here is CAHHVRGYNEQFF. CDR3 nucleotides: TGTGCCCACCACGTCAGGGGATACAATGAGCAGTTCTTC.

The chain has TRBV28 and TRBJ1-1; 7 nucleotides match TRBD1. From germline, CDR1 is MDHEN and CDR2 SYDVKM. V lost 8 bases to trimming and J lost 8 bases; unmatched junction nucleotides: 14. The CDR3 is made up of 14 amino acids. This CDR3 reads CASGQGDTRGEAFF. The DNA for the CDR3 is TGTGCCAGCGGTCAGGGGGACACGAGGGGCGAAGCTTTCTTT.

The chain links TRBV24-1 to TRBJ2-3; 9 nucleotides agree with TRBD2. J lost 1 base, V lost 3 bases, and 13 bases had no gene match. Germline values: CDR1 KGHDR, CDR2 SFDVKD. The CDR3 is made up of 19 amino acids. The CDR3 region is CATSDVRSSGAAGTDTQYF. Written as DNA, the CDR3 is TGTGCCACCAGTGATGTAAGGTCTAGCGGGGCCGCAGGCACAGATACGCAGTATTTT.

V is TRBV10-3 and J is TRBJ2-3, with D possibly matching TRBD2 (5 bases). Germline-derived CDR1 and CDR2 are ENHRY and SYGVKD. Trimming removed 0 bases from V and 4 bases from J, with 8 bases in between. The CDR3 loop spans 14 amino acids. The CDR3: CAISESLAPDTQYF. The DNA of the CDR3 is TGTGCCATCAGTGAGTCCCTAGCCCCAGATACGCAGTATTTT.

This clone occurred once. The rearrangement links TRBV5-6 to TRBJ1-6, with D unresolved. Trimming left V 0 bases short and J 0 bases short, with 16 bases between. The CDR3 length is 19 residues. CDR1 and CDR2 from the germline V gene are SGHDT and YYEEEE. The CDR3 DNA is TGTGCCAGCAGCTTGGGGTACCTCGACTCGAGCTCCTATAATTCACCCCTCCACTTT. Residues: CASSLGYLDSSSYNSPLHF.

This chain connects TRBV6-5 to TRBJ2-3; 9 nucleotides match TRBD2. Germline V gene sequence: CDR1 MNHEY, CDR2 SVGAGI. This CDR3 region has 15 residues. The trim removed 2 bases at V and 5 bases at J, leaving 5 bases unmatched. For the CDR3, the DNA is TGTGCCAGCAGTTACGCGGGGGGGCCAGGAGATACGCAGTATTTT. The encoded protein is CASSYAGGPGDTQYF.

The CDR3 region is CASSQVRAQGALETQYF. The CDR3 coding sequence is TGTGCCAGCAGCCAAGTTCGTGCTCAGGGGGCTCTGGAGACCCAGTACTTC. The V gene is TRBV14, the J gene TRBJ2-5, with TRBD1 identical over 8 bases. V gave up 1 base and J gave up 5 bases; unmatched junction bases: 12. Germline V gives CDR1 SGHDN, CDR2 FVKESK. The CDR3 sequence is 17 residues long.

This chain uses TRBV5-8 with TRBJ2-3, with a weak D call TRBD1 (6 bases). The CDR3 spans 15 residues. V lost 6 bases and J 6 bases, leaving 20 bases between the germline ends. Germline V gene lookup returns CDR1 SGHTS and CDR2 YDEGEE. In DNA, the CDR3 is TGTGCCAGCACCAGAAGACAGGCCTCGGGCGATACGCAGTATTTT. Its translation is CASTRRQASGDTQYF.

This clone was detected only once. The chain carries TRBV24-1 and TRBJ2-3, with 10 positions matching TRBD2. In germline, CDR1 is KGHDR, CDR2 SFDVKD. The CDR3 sequence is 18 residues long. Trimming removed 1 base from V and 3 bases from J; junction bases left unmatched: 9. CDR3 bases: TGTGCCACCAGTGATTTCCGCACCCCTAGCGGGGGTACAGATACGCAGTATTTT. Its translation: CATSDFRTPSGGTDTQYF.

The rearrangement uses TRBV27 and TRBJ1-1; perhaps TRBD1 as D (5 bases). The V gene lost 3 bases and the J gene lost 6 bases, with 14 bases spanning the gap. This CDR3 is built from 14 residues. CDR1 is MNHEY, CDR2 SMNVEV, per germline (reference sequence). The CDR3 nucleotides read TGTGCCAGCAGTTTCGGGGGGTTGGGTTCTGAAGCTTTCTTT. Its translation is CASSFGGLGSEAFF.

The chain carries TRBV7-6 and TRBJ2-2; D unclear. Germline V CDR1 and CDR2: SGHVS, FNYEAQ. The CDR3 extends over 15 amino acids. The V end lost 5 bases, the J end lost 0 bases, and 10 bases lay between the germline ends. In nucleotides, the CDR3 is TGTGCCAGCAGCCCAGGCGACGCGAACACCGGGGAGCTGTTTTTT. Translating it yields CASSPGDANTGELFF.

The V gene is TRBV24-1, the J gene TRBJ2-2; D ambiguous. The CDR3 runs 13 residues. The V gene lost 5 bases and the J gene lost 7 bases, with 10 bases spanning the gap. Germline V CDR1 and CDR2: KGHDR, SFDVKD. CDR3 sequence reads: CATSVVPGGELFF. The CDR3 DNA reads as TGTGCCACCAGTGTCGTACCAGGCGGGGAGCTGTTTTTT.

The chain has TRBV7-2 and TRBJ1-5; TRBD1 matches at 9 bases. The CDR3 consists of 14 residues. Looked up from germline, CDR1 is SGHTA and CDR2 is FQGNSA. V trimming: 5 bases; J trimming: 10 bases; junction bases outside the gene matches: 9. The CDR3 loop is CASSAQGAEFPQHF. CDR3 in DNA: TGTGCCAGCAGCGCACAGGGGGCGGAATTTCCCCAGCATTTT.

This clone was counted a few times. V usage is TRBV3-1 (or the pseudogene TRBV3-2) and J usage is TRBJ2-2; 7 nucleotides line up with TRBD1. This CDR3 has 14 amino acids. Looked up from germline, CDR1 is LGHDT and CDR2 is YNNKEL (reference sequence). V trimming: 6 bases; J trimming: 6 bases; junction bases outside the gene matches: 7. The DNA of the CDR3 is TGTGCCAGCAGAGAAGACAGGGAATCCGGGGAGCTGTTTTTT. It yields the protein CASREDRESGELFF.

This chain connects TRBV6-5 to TRBJ1-4; a weak D match, TRBD1 (6 bases). Per the germline V gene, CDR1 is MNHEY and CDR2 is SVGAGI. V gave up 6 bases and J gave up 5 bases, with 16 bases separating them. The CDR3 spans 15 residues. CDR3 in amino acids: CASRNTGIRNEKLFF. CDR3 coding DNA: TGTGCCAGCAGAAACACAGGGATACGAAATGAAAAACTGTTTTTT.

This chain uses TRBV5-1 with TRBJ2-1; a weak D match, TRBD2 (7 bases). With 0 bases removed from V and 3 bases from J, the gap between germline ends came to 13 bases. CDR3 length: 16 residues. Germline-derived CDR1 and CDR2 are SGHRS and YFSETQ. As DNA, the CDR3 is TGCGCCAGCAGCTTGGAGGGGGGGATTTTCTACAATGAGCAGTTCTTC. Translating it yields CASSLEGGIFYNEQFF.

The chain joins TRBV21-1 to TRBJ2-4; the table's D call TRBD1 went unverified against the DNA. TRBV21-1 is a listed pseudogene. This CDR3 region has 19 residues. This CDR3 reads CASSPVPVTGGLAKNIQYF. The CDR3 coding sequence is TGTGCCAGCAGCCCCGTACCGGTGACAGGGGGCTTAGCCAAAAACATTCAGTACTTC.

As for this clone: Germline is not matched at one junction end, which may reflect a read error. This chain uses TRBV14 with TRBJ1-1, with 7 bases that match TRBD1. The CDR3 has 14 residues. Germline V gene sequence: CDR1 SGHDN, CDR2 FVKESK. CDR3 amino acids: CASSRLDRNAEAFF. Here the CDR3 DNA reads TGTGCCAGCAGCCGACTGGACAGGAACGCTGAAGCTTTCTTT.

The CDR3 protein is CASRGTVNSPLHF. The CDR3 DNA reads as TGTGCCAGCAGGGGGACAGTTAATTCACCCCTCCACTTT. This sequence joins TRBV2 and TRBJ1-6; TRBD1 aligns across 7 bases. V shed 6 bases and J 6 bases; nucleotides not matched to a gene: 2. The CDR3 sequence is 13 residues long. The germline V gene has CDR1 SNHLY and CDR2 FYNNEI.

This clone has just a few counts. V usage is TRBV10-1 and J usage is TRBJ1-5; D is perhaps TRBD1 (6 bases). The CDR3 extends over 13 amino acids. In germline, CDR1 is WNHNN, CDR2 SYGVQD (reference sequence). Trimming pared 6 bases from V and 5 bases from J, leaving 11 bases between. CDR3 protein: CASSQDRDQPQHF. For the CDR3, the DNA is TGCGCCAGCAGCCAGGACAGAGATCAGCCCCAGCATTTT.